The next 24 T cell receptor beta chains were all read from a single sample in a study of human T cells and chemical hapten exposure. Sample time point: pre-sensitization, week 0. Treatment denoted: therapeutic diphenylcyclopropenone sensitization with weekly scalp DPC. TCRdb redid the calling of the RACE reads with MiXCR, one entry per CDR3 protein. The sample consists of about 350,000 distinct CDR3 sequences, 4.5% to 5.5% of them appearing once. Sequenced here: whole blood, sampled in connection with sensitization to the hapten diphenylcyclopropenone (DPC). These receptors originate from a young woman with alopecia areata. Some clones in this sample may be carry-over from other donors' samples.

This clonotype appeared many times. The chain combines TRBV6-2 or TRBV6-3 with TRBJ1-1, with D unclear. CDR1 and CDR2 (germline): MNHEY, SVGEGT. There are 15 residues in the CDR3. V was pared by 0 bases and J by 11 bases, with 19 bases between. This chain's CDR3 is CASSYSISRVRNAFF. CDR3 nucleotide sequence: TGTGCCAGCAGTTACTCGATTTCGAGGGTTCGCAACGCTTTCTTT.

This clonotype was detected many times. V and J are TRBV28 and TRBJ2-7; tentatively, D is TRBD2 (5 bases). Between the trimmed V and J ends, which lost 6 bases and 2 bases, there was a span of 11 bases. This CDR3 comprises 13 residues. Germline V gene data show CDR1 as MDHEN and CDR2 as SYDVKM. The CDR3: CASSGEGAYEQYF. In DNA form, the CDR3 reads TGTGCCAGCAGCGGAGAGGGCGCCTACGAGCAGTACTTC.

The rearrangement uses TRBV9 and TRBJ1-4, with D possibly being TRBD1 (6 bases). The CDR3 has 17 amino acids. Germline V gene lookup returns CDR1 SGDLS and CDR2 YYNGEE. Trimming shortened V by 0 bases and J by 4 bases, and 16 bases separated the two germline ends. The CDR3 spells CASSVEGTPAGNEKLFF. In nucleotides, the CDR3 is TGTGCCAGCAGCGTAGAAGGGACACCCGCGGGTAATGAAAAACTGTTTTTT.

V is TRBV29-1 and J is TRBJ1-4; 8 nucleotides align to TRBD1. This CDR3 is built from 13 residues. J was trimmed by 7 bases and V by 6 bases; bases with no gene match: 7. Germline loops: CDR1 SQVTM, CDR2 ANQGSEA. The DNA of the CDR3 is TGCAGCGTCCTTGACAGGGGAACTGAAAAACTGTTTTTT. The encoded protein is CSVLDRGTEKLFF.

This clonotype was counted ten times or more. V usage is TRBV9 and J usage is TRBJ2-3; D not resolved. This CDR3 comprises 15 residues. The germline V and J ends were trimmed by 3 bases and 6 bases, with 17 bases remaining between them. Germline V gene sequence: CDR1 SGDLS, CDR2 YYNGEE. CDR3 protein: CASSATDLKMDTQYF. Written as DNA, the CDR3 is TGTGCCAGCAGCGCTACCGACCTGAAGATGGATACGCAGTATTTT.

In this sample, this clonotype turned up a few times. This chain uses TRBV11-2 with TRBJ2-3; 13 bases line up with TRBD2. The CDR3 has 16 residues. CDR1 is SGHAT, CDR2 FQNNGV, per germline. The junction had 5 bases not matched to a gene; V was cut back by 3 bases and J by 5 bases. The CDR3 spells CASSFGLAGAQDTQYF. For the CDR3, the DNA is TGTGCCAGCAGCTTCGGACTAGCGGGGGCTCAAGATACGCAGTATTTT.

This clonotype occurred a few times. The J gene is TRBJ1-4, the V gene TRBV28; D gene ambiguous. Germline CDR1 is MDHEN and CDR2 is SYDVKM. Trimming removed 1 base at V and 4 bases at J, with 7 bases between. CDR3 length: 14 amino acids. CDR3 amino acids: CASSLLSSNEKLFF. The DNA of the CDR3 is TGTGCCAGCAGTTTATTATCCAGTAATGAAAAACTGTTTTTT.

This clonotype was seen ten or more times. The chain couples TRBV6-5 to TRBJ2-2; D perhaps matches TRBD2 (5 bases). CDR1 and CDR2 (germline): MNHEY, SVGAGI. The CDR3 runs 12 residues. Between the trimmed V and J ends, which lost 5 bases and 5 bases, there was a span of 6 bases. This chain's CDR3 is CASSRGTGELFF. In DNA form, the CDR3 reads TGTGCCAGCAGTCGAGGGACCGGGGAGCTGTTTTTT.

The chain has TRBV27 and TRBJ1-3, with a tentative D call TRBD1 (6 bases). The CDR3 is 17 residues long. The V and J ends lost 5 bases and 4 bases respectively, with 21 bases between them. Germline V gene data show CDR1 as MNHEY and CDR2 as SMNVEV (reference sequence). The chain's CDR3 is CASSPYRASGTGNTIYF. CDR3 coding DNA: TGTGCCAGCAGTCCTTACAGGGCTTCAGGAACGGGAAACACCATATATTTT.

At least ten counts were recorded for this clonotype. This CDR3 is CATSAAGVTDTQYF. In DNA, the CDR3 is TGTGCCACCAGTGCGGCAGGGGTGACAGATACGCAGTATTTT. The J gene is TRBJ2-3, the V gene TRBV24-1; TRBD1 might be the D (6 bases). Germline V gene data show CDR1 as KGHDR and CDR2 as SFDVKD. This CDR3 has 14 residues. Trimming shortened V by 5 bases and J by 3 bases, and 11 bases separated the two germline ends.

There are many counts of this clonotype. The chain has TRBV5-6 and TRBJ2-4; unclear D gene. Between the trimmed V and J ends, which lost 1 base and 8 bases, there was a span of 16 bases. The CDR3 contains 15 residues. Germline CDR1 and CDR2: SGHDT and YYEEEE. The CDR3 spells CASSLNQRSGHIQYF. Here the CDR3 DNA reads TGTGCCAGCAGCTTGAATCAACGATCGGGCCACATTCAGTACTTC.

V usage is TRBV7-2 and J usage is TRBJ2-1, with 8 bases that match TRBD2. Germline V gene data show CDR1 as SGHTA and CDR2 as FQGNSA. The CDR3 runs 17 residues. V was clipped by 4 bases and J by 0 bases; unmatched bases: 8. CDR3 DNA: TGTGCCAGCAGCTCCCGACTAGCGAGGAGCTCCTACAATGAGCAGTTCTTC. This translates into CASSSRLARSSYNEQFF.

There are a few counts of this clonotype. The chain has TRBV4-3 and TRBJ2-1; 13 bases map to TRBD2. This CDR3 has 17 amino acids. V lost 3 bases, J lost 4 bases, and 6 bases stayed unmatched. Looked up from germline, CDR1 is LGHNA and CDR2 is YSLEER. CDR3 loop: CASSHELAGGPYNEQFF. CDR3 nucleotides: TGCGCCAGCAGCCATGAACTAGCGGGGGGGCCTTACAATGAGCAGTTCTTC.

The chain joins TRBV18 to TRBJ2-7; perhaps D is TRBD1 or TRBD2 (6 bases each). Trimming removed 2 bases at V and 0 bases at J, with 23 bases between. Germline lookup yields CDR1 KGHSH and CDR2 LQKENI. CDR3 length: 19 residues. The CDR3 region has the DNA TGTGCCAGCTCACCAAGGTCCGGTCGGGGGCGGCCAAGCTCCTACGAGCAGTACTTC. Translation gives CASSPRSGRGRPSSYEQYF. The full variable domain, rest sourced from reference TRBV18 and TRBJ2-7, is NAGVMQNPRHLVRRRGQEARLRCSPMKGHSHVYWYRQLPEEGLKFMVYLQKENIIDESGMPKERFSAEFPKEGPSILRIQQVVRGDSAAYFCASSPRSGRGRPSSYEQYFGPGTRLTVT.

This clonotype was seen many times. This rearrangement joins TRBV10-3 to TRBJ1-2; no firm D call. CDR3 length equals 15 residues. Germline assignment: CDR1 ENHRY and CDR2 SYGVKD. The germline V and J ends were trimmed by 0 bases and 7 bases, with 15 bases remaining between them. CDR3 sequence reads: CAISESGSLGPGYTF. For the CDR3, the DNA is TGTGCCATCAGTGAGTCGGGGTCCTTAGGGCCTGGCTACACCTTC.

A few counts support this clonotype. The chain couples TRBV3-1 to TRBJ2-1, with a tentative D call TRBD2 (6 bases). This CDR3 is built from 17 residues. With 4 bases removed from V and 0 bases from J, the gap between germline ends came to 16 bases. CDR1 is LGHDT, CDR2 YNNKEL, per germline (reference sequence). The CDR3 bases are TGTGCCAGCAGCCTCACCGCGGGCGGGGTCTCCTACAATGAGCAGTTCTTC. Translated, it gives CASSLTAGGVSYNEQFF.

The sample holds many counts of this clonotype. V usage is TRBV12-3 or TRBV12-4 and J usage is TRBJ2-7, with TRBD1 as a possible D gene (5 bases). Trimming stripped 0 bases from V and 0 bases from J, with 21 bases between. The CDR3 spans 19 residues. In DNA, the CDR3 is TGTGCCAGCAGTTTAGCGATTTTTCGGCAGGGCCCGAGCTCCTACGAGCAGTACTTC. It specifies CASSLAIFRQGPSSYEQYF.

This clonotype occurred a few times. V usage is TRBV13 and J usage is TRBJ1-3; weak D call: TRBD1 (5 bases). The CDR3 is 16 amino acids. Trimming pared 3 bases from V and 0 bases from J, leaving 12 bases between. Germline loops: CDR1 PRHDT, CDR2 FYEKMQ (reference sequence). The CDR3 spells CASSFGGPNSGNTIYF. As DNA, the CDR3 is TGTGCCAGCAGCTTCGGGGGACCGAACTCTGGAAACACCATATATTTT.

The genes are TRBV11-2 and TRBJ1-5; D possibly corresponds to TRBD1 (6 bases). CDR3 length: 16 residues. Germline V gene lookup returns CDR1 SGHAT and CDR2 FQNNGV. V lost 5 bases, J lost 5 bases, and 19 bases lay in between. CDR3 coding DNA: TGTGCCAGCAGCCGGGGGAACAGGGCTACTTATCAGCCCCAGCATTTT. It is translated as CASSRGNRATYQPQHF.

This chain joins TRBV27 and TRBJ1-4; D ambiguous. V was shortened by 5 bases and J by 0 bases, with 13 bases between the two germline ends. The CDR3 runs 16 residues. Germline V gene lookup returns CDR1 MNHEY and CDR2 SMNVEV (reference sequence). The CDR3 coding sequence is TGTGCCAGCAGTCCCCACCGTTTGGCAACTAATGAAAAACTGTTTTTT. This sequence encodes CASSPHRLATNEKLFF.

At least ten counts were recorded for this clonotype. The chain couples TRBV7-9 to TRBJ2-3; D is possibly TRBD2 (5 bases). CDR3 length equals 13 residues. V lost 3 bases and J 6 bases, leaving 10 bases between the germline ends. Germline V gene lookup returns CDR1 SEHNR and CDR2 FQNEAQ (reference sequence). CDR3 amino acids: CASSLDFADTQYF. The DNA for the CDR3 is TGTGCCAGCAGCTTGGACTTCGCCGATACGCAGTATTTT.

This clonotype was observed a handful of times. This chain joins TRBV10-2 and TRBJ2-3, with TRBD2 identical over 10 bases. CDR1 and CDR2 (germline): WSHSY, SAAADI. V was clipped by 8 bases and J by 5 bases; unmatched bases: 10. The CDR3 consists of 15 residues. The CDR3 loop is CASAPVLAGEDTQYF. The CDR3 DNA reads as TGCGCCAGCGCCCCGGTGCTAGCGGGGGAAGATACGCAGTATTTT.

This clonotype showed up many times. The chain is built from TRBV12-3 or TRBV12-4 and TRBJ2-2; D assignment may be TRBD1 or TRBD2 (6 bases each). CDR3 length: 14 residues. The V gene lost 6 bases and the J gene lost 4 bases, with 12 bases spanning the gap. In DNA, the CDR3 is TGTGCCAGCAGGCTGAAGGGGGGCACCGGGGAGCTGTTTTTT. As protein: CASRLKGGTGELFF.

The CDR3 protein is CASRWGQASGNTIYF. DNA of the CDR3: TGTGCCAGCAGGTGGGGACAGGCCTCTGGAAACACCATATATTTT. The chain combines TRBV6-5 with TRBJ1-3, with 8 bases lining up with TRBD1. From germline, CDR1 is MNHEY and CDR2 SVGAGI. The V segment lost 6 bases and the J segment 0 bases; nucleotides outside the gene matches: 4. This CDR3 is 15 amino acids long.